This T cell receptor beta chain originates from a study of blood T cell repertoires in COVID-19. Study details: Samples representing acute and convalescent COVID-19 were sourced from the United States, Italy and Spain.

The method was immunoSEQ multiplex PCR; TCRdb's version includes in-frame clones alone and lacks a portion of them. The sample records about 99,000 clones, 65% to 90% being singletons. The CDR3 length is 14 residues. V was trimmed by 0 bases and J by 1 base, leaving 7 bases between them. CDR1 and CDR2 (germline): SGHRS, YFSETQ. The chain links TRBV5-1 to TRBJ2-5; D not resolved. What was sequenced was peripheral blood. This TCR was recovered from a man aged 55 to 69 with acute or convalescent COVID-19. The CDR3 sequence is CASSLEAGQETQYF. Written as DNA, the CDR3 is TGCGCCAGCAGCTTGGAAGCAGGCCAAGAGACCCAGTACTTC. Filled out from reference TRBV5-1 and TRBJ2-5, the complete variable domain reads KAGVTQTPRYLIKTRGQQVTLSCSPISGHRSVSWYQQTPGQGLQFLFEYFSETQRNKGNFPGRFSGRQFSNSRSEMNVSTLELGDSALYLCASSLEAGQETQYFGPGTRLLVL.